What follows are 23 T cell receptor beta chains derived from one specimen sequenced in a study of cytomegalovirus exposure and HLA in healthy donors. The PCR contained 60 Vbeta and 13 Jbeta primers. Using immunoSEQ multiplex PCR, the repertoire was profiled, and TCRdb retains in-frame clones only, with some absent. The sample lists roughly 250,000 clones; 75% to 90% were seen once. Sequencing was carried out using PBMCs. The origin of the receptors is a girl aged 2-9 years in good health and CMV-seronegative.

This chain uses TRBV5-6 with TRBJ2-7; 7 nucleotides agree with TRBD2. The CDR3 covers 14 residues. Germline V CDR1 and CDR2: SGHDT, YYEEEE. The J segment lost 4 bases and the V segment lost 2 bases, leaving 6 bases of the junction unmatched. CDR3 amino acids: CASSFGRRGYEQYF. The CDR3 DNA follows: TGTGCCAGCAGCTTCGGGAGGAGAGGTTACGAGCAGTACTTC.

The chain recombines TRBV4-1 with TRBJ2-5, with D possibly being TRBD2 (6 bases). The tail of the sequence fits TRBJ2-7 better, so the J call may be wrong. The CDR3 is 15 residues long. CDR1 MGHRA and CDR2 YSYEKL come from the germline V gene. DNA of the CDR3: TGCGCCAGCAGCCAAGAAGCCGGGAGAAGGGGCGAGCAGTACTTC. Translating gives CASSQEAGRRGEQYF.

This chain uses TRBV7-2 with TRBJ1-4, with 7 bases fitting TRBD1. The trim removed 5 bases at V and 5 bases at J, leaving 8 bases unmatched. Germline lookup yields CDR1 SGHTA and CDR2 FQGNSA. The length of the CDR3 is 15 residues. The CDR3 DNA reads TGTGCCAGCAGCGCCAGACCGGGACAGAATGAAAAACTGTTTTTT. It is translated as CASSARPGQNEKLFF.

This clone was counted a few times. The V and J genes are TRBV15 and TRBJ1-2; D is unclear. With 0 bases removed from V and 2 bases from J, the gap between germline ends came to 10 bases. This CDR3 spans 15 amino acids. Germline CDR1 LNHNV, CDR2 YYDKDF (reference sequence). The CDR3 DNA reads as TGTGCCACCAGCAGAGATTGGGGAGGAAACTATGGCTACACCTTC. Protein sequence: CATSRDWGGNYGYTF. The full variable domain, in which reference TRBV15 and TRBJ1-2 provide the parts outside the CDR3, is DAMVIQNPRYQVTQFGKPVTLSCSQTLNHNVMYWYQQKSSQAPKLLFHYYDKDFNNEADTPDNFQSRRPNTSFCFLDIRSPGLGDTAMYLCATSRDWGGNYGYTFGSGTRLTVV.

The chain recombines TRBV10-3 with TRBJ2-1; D is perhaps TRBD1 (7 bases). The germline V gene encodes CDR1 ENHRY and CDR2 SYGVKD. The length of the CDR3 is 15 residues. V was trimmed by 8 bases and J by 8 bases, leaving 22 bases between them. CDR3 region: CAILGRQGWGDEQFF. DNA for the CDR3: TGTGCCATCCTGGGGCGACAGGGCTGGGGGGATGAGCAGTTCTTC.

This clone was seen more than once but under ten times. This sequence joins TRBV5-4 and TRBJ2-7; D possibly corresponds to TRBD1 (7 bases). The CDR3 covers 14 residues. Germline-derived CDR1 and CDR2 are SGHNT and YYREEE (reference sequence). The ends were cut back, 0 bases at V and 3 bases at J, with 10 bases in the middle. The CDR3 reads CASSLDRGGYEQYF. CDR3 bases: TGTGCCAGCAGCTTGGACAGGGGAGGCTACGAGCAGTACTTC. Using reference TRBV5-4 and TRBJ2-7 for the parts outside the CDR3, the full variable domain is ETGVTQSPTHLIKTRGQQVTLRCSSQSGHNTVSWYQQALGQGPQFIFQYYREEENGRGNFPPRFSGLQFPNYSSELNVNALELDDSALYLCASSLDRGGYEQYFGPGTRLTVT.

About this clone itself: The sample carries other DNA sequences with the same CDR3. This chain connects TRBV5-1 to TRBJ2-3; the D is unclear. Germline-derived CDR1 and CDR2 are SGHRS and YFSETQ. Trimming cost V 0 bases and J 1 base, with 3 bases left between them. The CDR3 runs to 13 residues. Written as DNA, the CDR3 is TGCGCCAGCAGCTTGGCGGGCACAGATACGCAGTATTTT. Encoded protein: CASSLAGTDTQYF.

This clone came up once. CDR3 DNA: TGCGCCAGCAGCTTGTCGGGAACCTACAATGAGCAGTTCTTC. Translation: CASSLSGTYNEQFF. V gene TRBV5-1 combines with J gene TRBJ2-1; the D gene is possibly TRBD2 (5 bases). With 1 base removed from V and 2 bases from J, the gap between germline ends came to 7 bases. CDR3 length: 14 residues. Looked up from germline, CDR1 is SGHRS and CDR2 is YFSETQ.

This chain connects TRBV7-8 to TRBJ2-5; possibly TRBD2 for D (6 bases). Per germline, CDR1 SGHVS and CDR2 FQNEAQ. The CDR3 extends over 17 amino acids. V was shortened by 5 bases and J by 3 bases, with 22 bases between the two germline ends. The CDR3 sequence is CASSPTRGLALKETQYF. The CDR3 DNA follows: TGTGCCAGCAGCCCTACACGGGGTCTAGCGTTAAAAGAGACCCAGTACTTC.

The rearrangement links TRBV5-1 to TRBJ2-3; D is uncertain. Per the germline V gene, CDR1 is SGHRS and CDR2 is YFSETQ. This CDR3 has 13 amino acids. The V end lost 2 bases, the J end lost 2 bases, and 6 bases lay between the germline ends. The CDR3 reads CASSFTDTDTQYF. CDR3 in DNA: TGCGCCAGCAGCTTTACAGACACAGATACGCAGTATTTT.

The J gene is TRBJ2-3, the V gene TRBV7-7, with TRBD1 matching over 8 bases. Germline V gene data show CDR1 as SSHAT and CDR2 as FNYEAQ (reference sequence). There are 15 residues in the CDR3. With 5 bases clipped from V and 4 bases from J, the junction kept 8 bases outside the gene matches. CDR3: CASSPTTGVADTQYF. CDR3 in DNA: TGTGCCAGCAGCCCAACGACAGGGGTGGCAGATACGCAGTATTTT.

The chain combines TRBV6-5 with TRBJ2-1, with D uncertain. Between the trimmed V and J ends, which lost 5 bases and 4 bases, there was a span of 9 bases. This CDR3 is built from 13 residues. The germline CDR1 and CDR2 sequences are MNHEY and SVGAGI. This CDR3 reads CASSSPTYNEQFF. The CDR3 DNA reads as TGTGCCAGCAGTAGCCCAACGTACAATGAGCAGTTCTTC.

This chain links TRBV7-3 with TRBJ1-5; a weak D match, TRBD1 (5 bases). Trimming took off 1 base at V and 2 bases at J, with 15 bases between the two ends. Germline V gene lookup returns CDR1 SGHTA and CDR2 FQGTGA. CDR3 length: 17 amino acids. CDR3 DNA: TGTGCCAGCAGCTTAAGATTGGGGGAGGTCGGCAATCAGCCCCAGCATTTT. This codes for CASSLRLGEVGNQPQHF.

V gene TRBV7-8 combines with J gene TRBJ1-6; D unclear. Between the trimmed V and J ends, which lost 0 bases and 0 bases, there was a span of 6 bases. CDR3 length: 16 residues. Germline assignment: CDR1 SGHVS and CDR2 FQNEAQ. The CDR3 DNA sequence: TGTGCCAGCAGCTTAGCGCGCTACTCCTATAATTCACCCCTCCACTTT. This codes for CASSLARYSYNSPLHF.

This clone was counted a few times. This chain uses TRBV28 with TRBJ2-7; 12 bases are shared with TRBD2. This CDR3 comprises 15 residues. Per the germline V gene, CDR1 is MDHEN and CDR2 is SYDVKM. V lost 6 bases and J lost 4; bases outside the gene matches: 7. CDR3 nucleotide sequence: TGTGCCAGCAGGGATCTAGCGGGAGGGCCATACGAGCAGTACTTC. Its translation: CASRDLAGGPYEQYF.

The chain uses TRBV4-1 and TRBJ1-5, with 8 nucleotides matching TRBD1. CDR1 and CDR2 (germline): MGHRA, YSYEKL. Trimming took 1 base from V and 4 from J; bases not matched to a gene: 9. This CDR3 has 17 amino acids. The CDR3: CASSQAGTGGLNQPQHF. The CDR3 nucleotides are TGCGCCAGCAGCCAAGCGGGGACAGGAGGACTGAATCAGCCCCAGCATTTT.

This chain connects TRBV11-2 to TRBJ2-5; 8 positions match TRBD2. The CDR3 is 17 amino acids. Trimming at V came to 4 bases and at J to 5 bases, leaving 15 bases not matched to a gene. Germline V gene data show CDR1 as SGHAT and CDR2 as FQNNGV. CDR3 protein: CASSSTVRLAGVETQYF. In DNA, the CDR3 is TGTGCCAGCAGCTCCACGGTTCGCCTAGCGGGCGTGGAGACCCAGTACTTC.

This sequence joins TRBV27 and TRBJ2-3, with D tentatively TRBD1 (5 bases). Trimming took off 6 bases at V and 0 bases at J, with 13 bases between the two ends. Germline V gene lookup returns CDR1 MNHEY and CDR2 SMNVEV (reference sequence). The CDR3 totals 15 residues. CDR3 in amino acids: CASSRMDKSTDTQYF. DNA of the CDR3: TGTGCCAGCAGCCGTATGGACAAAAGCACAGATACGCAGTATTTT.

The chain combines TRBV6-1 with TRBJ1-2, with TRBD1 identical over 7 bases. The V gene's germline CDR1 is MNHNS and CDR2 SASEGT. The CDR3 covers 14 residues. J lost 6 bases, V lost 6 bases, and 10 bases had no gene match. CDR3 in DNA: TGTGCCAGCAGGGGGATAGACAGGGTTCATGGCTACACCTTC. This encodes CASRGIDRVHGYTF.

This clone has only a few counts. The genes are TRBV27 and TRBJ1-1; 7 positions agree with TRBD1. CDR3 length equals 16 residues. V trimming: 4 bases; J trimming: 4 bases; junction bases outside the gene matches: 12. Germline V gene sequence: CDR1 MNHEY, CDR2 SMNVEV (reference sequence). CDR3 sequence (DNA): TGTGCCAGCAGTTCCCGAGGGGACAGCTTTAGCACTGAAGCTTTCTTT. Protein: CASSSRGDSFSTEAFF.

This chain links TRBV6-5 with TRBJ2-7; a weak D match, TRBD2 (6 bases). The CDR3 extends over 14 amino acids. Germline V CDR1 and CDR2: MNHEY, SVGAGI. V gave up 5 bases and J gave up 7 bases, with 18 bases separating them. As DNA, the CDR3 is TGTGCCAGCAGTCGCTTAGCGGACTCGGGGGAGCAGTACTTC. Its protein is CASSRLADSGEQYF.

This chain connects TRBV15 to TRBJ1-2, with a tentative D call TRBD1 (5 bases). This CDR3 contains 15 residues. V lost 5 bases to trimming and J lost 7 bases, with 20 bases between them. Germline CDR1 is LNHNV and CDR2 is YYDKDF (reference sequence). DNA for the CDR3: TGTGCCACCAGCCCAACCGGGGGTGGGAAGGGTGGCTACACCTTC. It yields the protein CATSPTGGGKGGYTF.

This chain links TRBV30 with TRBJ1-5, with 7 bases fitting TRBD1. The V segment lost 4 bases and the J segment 6 bases; nucleotides outside the gene matches: 9. CDR3 length: 14 residues. Germline values: CDR1 GTSNPN, CDR2 SVGIG (reference sequence). The CDR3 is CAWTRQGVAQPQHF. CDR3 bases: TGTGCCTGGACCCGCCAGGGGGTAGCTCAGCCCCAGCATTTT.